Listed here are 24 T cell receptor beta chains from one sample, sequenced in a study of human T cells and chemical hapten exposure. TCRdb independently ran MiXCR on the RACE reads; one entry per CDR3 protein. This table holds about 290,000 distinct CDR3 sequences, roughly 7.7% found once. The time point is: pre-sensitization, week 0. Indicated treatment: therapeutic diphenylcyclopropenone sensitization with weekly scalp DPC. The starting material was whole blood, obtained in connection with sensitization to the hapten diphenylcyclopropenone (DPC). The receptors shown here come from a man younger than 35 with alopecia areata. Some clones in this sample may be carry-over from other donors' samples.

This clonotype showed up many times. The chain combines TRBV7-9 with TRBJ1-6; D possibly corresponds to TRBD1 (6 bases). The CDR3 spans 15 residues. V was clipped by 4 bases and J by 8 bases, with 15 bases between them. Per germline, CDR1 SEHNR and CDR2 FQNEAQ (reference sequence). The chain's CDR3 is CASSYEERGYSPLHF. Here the CDR3 DNA reads TGTGCCAGCAGCTACGAAGAAAGGGGGTATTCACCCCTCCACTTT.

This clonotype was observed many times. The chain couples TRBV6-5 to TRBJ1-5; D remains ambiguous. This CDR3 region has 13 residues. Looked up from germline, CDR1 is MNHEY and CDR2 is SVGAGI. Trimming pared 5 bases from V and 3 bases from J, leaving 8 bases between. In nucleotides, the CDR3 is TGTGCCAGCAGTCCCACAAACAATCAGCCCCAGCATTTT. Its translation: CASSPTNNQPQHF.

The V call is TRBV6-1, the J call TRBJ2-1, with 10 bases fitting TRBD1. This CDR3 region has 15 residues. The ends lost 7 bases at V and 4 bases at J; junction bases unmatched: 7. Germline CDR1 and CDR2: MNHNS and SASEGT. The CDR3, as DNA: TGTGCCAGCACTATAAGGACAGGGGGTTACAATGAGCAGTTCTTC. Amino acid sequence: CASTIRTGGYNEQFF.

V is TRBV4-3 and J is TRBJ1-1; unclear D gene. Germline loops: CDR1 LGHNA, CDR2 YSLEER. The CDR3 sequence is 17 residues long. Deletions cut 0 bases from V and 3 bases from J, with 17 bases between. The chain's CDR3 is CASSQDETAFLYTEAFF. DNA for the CDR3: TGCGCCAGCAGCCAAGATGAAACAGCATTTCTTTACACTGAAGCTTTCTTT.

This clonotype was counted many times. This CDR3 is CASSMDRQETQYF. Here the CDR3 DNA reads TGCGCCAGCAGCATGGACCGTCAAGAGACCCAGTACTTC. This chain uses TRBV5-1 with TRBJ2-5; D not certain. The CDR3 totals 13 residues. Trimming pared 4 bases from V and 2 bases from J, leaving 9 bases between. CDR1 SGHRS and CDR2 YFSETQ come from the germline V gene.

This clonotype occurred a few times. The rearrangement links TRBV6-5 to TRBJ1-6; 7 bases fit TRBD1. Trimming took 5 bases from V and 7 from J; bases not matched to a gene: 8. Germline V gene lookup returns CDR1 MNHEY and CDR2 SVGAGI. The length of the CDR3 is 15 residues. The CDR3 DNA follows: TGTGCCAGCAGTCACCGGGACAGACTAAATTCACCCCTCCACTTT. This sequence encodes CASSHRDRLNSPLHF.

The V gene is TRBV9, the J gene TRBJ2-7, with D possibly TRBD1 on 6 matching bases. Per germline, CDR1 SGDLS and CDR2 YYNGEE. The CDR3 is 15 amino acids. The V end was cut by 6 bases, the J end by 4 bases, with 20 bases between. The CDR3 coding sequence is TGTGCCAGCACCTCAAGTTTAGGGACACCTTACGAGCAGTACTTC. This encodes CASTSSLGTPYEQYF. The full variable domain, its missing parts supplied by reference TRBV9 and TRBJ2-7, is DSGVTQTPKHLITATGQRVTLRCSPRSGDLSVYWYQQSLDQGLQFLIQYYNGEERAKGNILERFSAQQFPDLHSELNLSSLELGDSALYFCASTSSLGTPYEQYFGPGTRLTVT.

Many counts were recorded for this clonotype. The V gene is TRBV29-1, the J gene TRBJ2-2, with a tentative D call TRBD1 (5 bases). CDR1 and CDR2 from the germline V gene are SQVTM and ANQGSEA. This CDR3 spans 14 amino acids. The ends were cut back, 7 bases at V and 0 bases at J, with 12 bases in the middle. CDR3 sequence: CSARAVTNTGELFF. DNA for the CDR3: TGCAGCGCCAGGGCAGTAACGAACACCGGGGAGCTGTTTTTT.

This clonotype has a handful of counts. The V and J genes are TRBV6-2 or TRBV6-3 and TRBJ1-1, with unresolved D. Germline CDR1 MNHEY, CDR2 SVGEGT. V was shortened by 7 bases and J by 1 base, with 4 bases between the two germline ends. The CDR3 runs 11 residues. CDR3 sequence reads: CASKWNTEAFF. The CDR3 coding sequence is TGTGCCAGCAAATGGAACACTGAAGCTTTCTTT.

The J gene is TRBJ2-7, the V gene TRBV20-1; 8 bases line up with TRBD2. CDR3 length: 14 amino acids. The germline V gene encodes CDR1 DFQATT and CDR2 SNEGSKA (reference sequence). V shed 5 bases, J shed 5 bases, and the junction held 11 bases outside the gene matches. CDR3 loop: CSAGPGGAVDEQYF. DNA for the CDR3: TGCAGTGCTGGCCCGGGGGGGGCCGTGGACGAGCAGTACTTC.

This clonotype was counted many times. V usage is TRBV5-6 and J usage is TRBJ2-1, with 10 bases that match TRBD2. The V and J ends lost 4 bases and 3 bases, in that order; junction bases with no gene match: 10. The germline CDR1 and CDR2 sequences are SGHDT and YYEEEE. This CDR3 spans 17 amino acids. Here the CDR3 reads CASSKTTGTSVYNEQFF. CDR3 DNA sequence: TGTGCCAGCAGCAAAACCACCGGGACTAGCGTCTACAATGAGCAGTTCTTC.

This clonotype was counted at least ten times. The chain couples TRBV5-1 to TRBJ2-1; tentative D call: TRBD2 (6 bases). The CDR3 sequence is 13 residues long. Between the trimmed V and J ends, which lost 4 bases and 5 bases, there was a span of 10 bases. Germline CDR1 SGHRS, CDR2 YFSETQ. This CDR3 is CASSVPSDNEQFF. The CDR3 region has the DNA TGCGCCAGCAGCGTCCCTAGCGACAATGAGCAGTTCTTC.

This clonotype was seen more than once but under ten times. The chain is built from TRBV5-6 and TRBJ2-5; 8 bases are a match to TRBD1. Germline V gives CDR1 SGHDT, CDR2 YYEEEE. The CDR3 loop spans 13 amino acids. With V trimmed by 3 bases and J by 3 bases, 1 base remained unmatched. This CDR3 is CASSWDRKETQYF. The CDR3 nucleotides are TGTGCCAGCAGCTGGGACAGGAAAGAGACCCAGTACTTC.

This clonotype was found a few times. The V gene is TRBV4-1, the J gene TRBJ2-3; tentatively, D is TRBD1 (7 bases). Germline lookup yields CDR1 MGHRA and CDR2 YSYEKL. The CDR3 consists of 17 residues. V lost 0 bases and J 2 bases, leaving 15 bases between the germline ends. Here the CDR3 reads CASSQDRGRGVTDTQYF. CDR3 nucleotide sequence: TGCGCCAGCAGCCAAGATCGGGGCAGGGGGGTCACAGATACGCAGTATTTT.

This clonotype has ten or more counts. The CDR3 region has the DNA TGTGCCAGCAGCTTTTCTCCTAGCGGGGGGAGGAATGAGCAGTTCTTC. Protein: CASSFSPSGGRNEQFF. The chain combines TRBV11-2 with TRBJ2-1; 11 nucleotides match TRBD2. Germline V gene lookup returns CDR1 SGHAT and CDR2 FQNNGV. V lost 3 bases to trimming and J lost 7 bases; unmatched junction nucleotides: 8. The CDR3 is made up of 16 amino acids.

The V gene is TRBV24-1, the J gene TRBJ2-3; 7 bases are a match to TRBD1. The junction had 6 bases not matched to a gene; V was cut back by 4 bases and J by 3 bases. This CDR3 contains 15 residues. Germline assignment: CDR1 KGHDR and CDR2 SFDVKD. The CDR3 nucleotides read TGTGCCACCAGTGAAGGACAGGCTCCGACAGATACGCAGTATTTT. Its translation is CATSEGQAPTDTQYF.

Only a few counts were recorded for this clonotype. The V call is TRBV5-1, the J call TRBJ2-3; 7 positions agree with TRBD1. The CDR3 length is 14 residues. Germline values: CDR1 SGHRS, CDR2 YFSETQ. After removal of 4 bases from V and 4 bases from J, the junction contained 6 bases not matched to a gene. The CDR3 nucleotides are TGCGCCAGCAGCGACAGACAGGGACCAGATACGCAGTATTTT. Translation: CASSDRQGPDTQYF.

This clonotype appeared many times. The genes are TRBV27 and TRBJ2-5; tentatively, D is TRBD1 (6 bases). The germline gives CDR1 MNHEY, CDR2 SMNVEV (reference sequence). The CDR3 has 12 amino acids. V was clipped by 6 bases and J by 5 bases, with 10 bases between them. CDR3: CASRGARETQYF. CDR3 bases: TGTGCCAGCAGGGGGGCACGGGAGACCCAGTACTTC.

This chain joins TRBV28 and TRBJ2-7; 7 positions match TRBD1. There are 15 residues in the CDR3. Germline CDR1 is MDHEN and CDR2 is SYDVKM. V trimming: 6 bases; J trimming: 2 bases; junction bases outside the gene matches: 10. The CDR3 loop reads CASSDDRAPTYEQYF. The CDR3 DNA sequence: TGTGCCAGCAGCGACGACAGGGCCCCCACCTACGAGCAGTACTTC.

The chain couples TRBV13 to TRBJ1-6, with no clear D. Germline CDR1 and CDR2: PRHDT and FYEKMQ (reference sequence). The CDR3 covers 16 residues. The V end was cut by 6 bases, the J end by 2 bases, with 14 bases between. Here the CDR3 DNA reads TGTGCCAGCAGTAAATCCGGGCCAACCTATAATTCACCCCTCCACTTT. This codes for CASSKSGPTYNSPLHF.

The V call is TRBV11-3, the J call TRBJ2-3; 9 bases are a match to TRBD1. The germline gives CDR1 SGHNT, CDR2 YENEEA. Trimming took 5 bases from V and 5 from J; bases not matched to a gene: 8. This CDR3 contains 15 residues. CDR3 sequence: CASSRGQGERDTQYF. The CDR3 coding sequence is TGTGCCAGCAGCCGGGGACAGGGAGAACGAGATACGCAGTATTTT.

This clonotype was seen ten or more times. The chain recombines TRBV7-2 with TRBJ2-7, with D unclear. CDR1 and CDR2 (germline): SGHTA, FQGNSA. V was trimmed by 2 bases and J by 0 bases, leaving 8 bases between them. This CDR3 is 14 amino acids long. CDR3 in amino acids: CASSLSSVSYEQYF. CDR3 sequence (DNA): TGTGCCAGCAGCTTAAGCTCCGTCTCCTACGAGCAGTACTTC.

This clonotype was seen at least ten times. The rearrangement uses TRBV4-2 and TRBJ2-1, with a tentative D call TRBD2 (5 bases). The V end was cut by 0 bases, the J end by 0 bases, with 9 bases between. Germline loops: CDR1 LGHNA, CDR2 YNFKEQ. The CDR3 runs to 16 residues. The CDR3 loop is CASSQDPSSSYNEQFF. The CDR3 nucleotides are TGTGCCAGCAGCCAAGACCCTAGCAGCTCCTACAATGAGCAGTTCTTC.

The chain joins TRBV15 to TRBJ1-2, with TRBD1 identical over 7 bases. CDR1 and CDR2 (germline): LNHNV, YYDKDF (reference sequence). The V gene end was trimmed by 5 bases and the J gene end by 7 bases; junction bases not matched to a gene: 7. The CDR3 is made up of 13 amino acids. CDR3 nucleotide sequence: TGTGCCACCAGCCTTGGGACAGTGAGTGGCTACACCTTC. The encoded protein is CATSLGTVSGYTF.